This T cell receptor (beta chain) was observed in a study of blood T cell repertoires in COVID-19 (dated by TCRdb to between 2020 and 2021). Background for the entire study: Samples covering the acute and convalescent phases of COVID-19 were provided by collaborators in the United States, Italy and Spain. The prospective study material was composed of cDNA or gDNA derived from T cells, B-cell-depleted T cells, or PBMCs. Subjects who had been exposed to COVID-19, were actively infected with it, or had recovered from it provided the deeply sampled blood TCRbeta repertoires that made up the dataset. The repertoires were released in a freely available public database meant as a resource for research on the immune response to SARS-CoV-2. Samples came from the ongoing ImmuneRACE study (first 160 participants) plus 1,254 subjects from 6 global collaborators. The sample metadata nearly always contained a de-identified subject ID, COVID-19 status, age in years and sex. Where available, HLA class I and class II types were obtained from metadata supplied by the sample provider rather than from assay-based typing.

TCRbeta CDR3 regions were amplified from genomic DNA by means of the immunoSEQ Assay, a bias-controlled multiplex PCR. Turning to the authors' computational methods: The number of nucleated cells in each sample was estimated from the amplification of reference gene primers within the assay. Sequence reads were collapsed and filtered to measure the absolute abundance of every unique TCRbeta CDR3 rearrangement. For each sample, productive Simpson clonality was calculated as the square root of Simpson's diversity index over productive rearrangements. TCRdb mirrors the immuneACCESS table, restricted to in-frame sequences. Some clones are absent from its copies; in checked studies, under half trace to an unresolved V gene, and the reason for the others is unknown. That table furnishes V, J and clone size, whereas the DNA furnished D and trimming. The sample table contains fewer than 400,000 clones; only one count was recorded for 80% to 90% of them. The top ten constitute roughly 10% of the sample.

For this clone: Its antigen remains undetermined. Base-call qualities are not available, and no considerably larger clone is one nucleotide away.

Participants in the prospective study were aged roughly 18 to 89 years, lived in some 24 United States geographic areas, and enrolled through a virtual design. To assign participants to cohorts, the prospective study relied on clinical history that participants themselves reported in a screening survey and a study questionnaire. Recovered participants in ImmuneRACE Cohort 3 were defined as having two consecutive negative NP/OP PCR tests, clearance from a healthcare professional, or resolution of symptoms. In the prospective study, mobile phlebotomists collected whole blood, serum and a nasopharyngeal or oropharyngeal swab from each participant. Prospective study participants could optionally give additional blood draws and questionnaires over an approximately 2-month period. Before DNA extraction, blood samples from the prospective study were shipped at room temperature or frozen. Counted from cysteine to phenylalanine, this CDR3 has 15 amino acids. Solely the CDR3 DNA is kept, with 45 bases framed from the first base. Based on the germline V gene, the CDR1 and CDR2 sequences are MNHEY and SVGAGI. Trimmed from V: 0 bases; trimmed from J: 3 bases; junction bases lacking a gene match: 5.

What the authors observed across the whole study: The quantity of clinical and demographic metadata differed by source and by participant and was supplied without curation.

The sample taken for sequencing was PBMCs or T cells enriched from blood (not recorded which). The TCR originated in a woman aged 50 to 60 who had recovered from COVID-19. The chain joins TRBV6-5 to TRBJ2-7; 7 junctional bases match TRBD1. The CDR3 is CASSYSTGQYYEQYF. DNA sequence: TGTGCCAGCAGTTACTCGACGGGACAGTACTACGAGCAGTACTTC.